The rows below give T cell receptor beta chains drawn from one sample of a study of blood T cells in healthy people across ages. TCRdb reprocessed the 5' RACE reads via MiXCR and lists one record per CDR3 protein. The sample carries about 680,000 distinct CDR3 sequences, 45% to 50% recorded once. Material for sequencing was blood. These TCRs come from an older woman in good health. Both conserved end residues are part of each CDR3. Fields, in order: V gene, D gene, clone size, J gene, CDR3 DNA, CDR3 protein. D genes are given only for firm matches. For some rows the clone size is stated as once, few or many, or as a class when expanded; others skip it.

v_call: TRBV10-3
d_call: TRBD2
clone_size: few
j_call: TRBJ2-7
cdr3_nt: TGTGCCACTCGGAGAGGGGAGGGAAGCTCCTACAATGAGCAGTACTTC
cdr3_aa: CATRRGEGSSYNEQYF

v_call: TRBV25-1
d_call: NA
clone_size: once
j_call: TRBJ1-4
cdr3_nt: TGTGCCAGCAGTGGTGGGGGGTCGGGGAATGAAAAACTGTTTTTT
cdr3_aa: CASSGGGSGNEKLFF

v_call: TRBV27
d_call: NA
clone_size: few
j_call: TRBJ2-1
cdr3_nt: TGTGCCAGCAACTCCCAGGGCCTTGGGGGGAATGAGCAGTTCTTC
cdr3_aa: CASNSQGLGGNEQFF

v_call: TRBV12-3/TRBV12-4
d_call: TRBD2
clone_size: once
j_call: TRBJ2-5
cdr3_nt: TGTGCCAGCAGTTGGCCCTTTAGCGGGAGGGCGGGAGAGACCCAGTACTTC
cdr3_aa: CASSWPFSGRAGETQYF

v_call: TRBV18
d_call: NA
clone_size: few
j_call: TRBJ2-5
cdr3_nt: TGTGCCAGCTCACCCATAACAGGGCTACAAGAGACCCAGTACTTC
cdr3_aa: CASSPITGLQETQYF

v_call: TRBV2
d_call: NA
clone_size: few
j_call: TRBJ1-2
cdr3_nt: TGTGCCAGCAGTGATGCGATTTCCTATGGCTACACCTTC
cdr3_aa: CASSDAISYGYTF

v_call: TRBV7-2
d_call: NA
clone_size: many
j_call: TRBJ2-5
cdr3_nt: TGTGCCAGCAGCCGTCAGGTTGAGACCCAGTACTTC
cdr3_aa: CASSRQVETQYF

v_call: TRBV29-1
d_call: NA
clone_size: few
j_call: TRBJ1-1
cdr3_nt: TGCAGCGGTGGGGAAGAGGAAGCTTTCTTT
cdr3_aa: CSGGEEEAFF

v_call: TRBV27
d_call: NA
clone_size: many
j_call: TRBJ2-7
cdr3_nt: TGTGCCGGCCCCGGGGCCAGTTCTAACGAGCAGTACTTC
cdr3_aa: CAGPGASSNEQYF

v_call: TRBV20-1
d_call: NA
clone_size: many
j_call: TRBJ2-7
cdr3_nt: TGCAGTGCTAGCGGGTCGACCTACGAGCAGTACTTC
cdr3_aa: CSASGSTYEQYF

v_call: TRBV12-3/TRBV12-4
d_call: NA
clone_size: NA
j_call: TRBJ1-2
cdr3_nt: TGTGCCAGCAGCACTTCGATCACCTCCCAGGGCTACACCTTC
cdr3_aa: CASSTSITSQGYTF

v_call: TRBV7-9
d_call: NA
clone_size: many
j_call: TRBJ2-3
cdr3_nt: TGTGCCAGCGGTCGACAGCTCACAGATACGCAGTATTTT
cdr3_aa: CASGRQLTDTQYF

v_call: TRBV7-9
d_call: TRBD1
clone_size: NA
j_call: TRBJ1-1
cdr3_nt: TGTGCCAGCAGCCCCGGTGGGACAGGGGGTTCGAACACTGAAGCTTTCTTT
cdr3_aa: CASSPGGTGGSNTEAFF